Following are 30 T cell receptor beta chains from one sample sequenced in a study of control samples from healthy donors and cancer patients. Measured with immunoSEQ multiplex PCR; TCRdb has only the in-frame clones, and not every one. The repertoire has around 150,000 clones, approximately 94% of them found once; the top ten carry about 14%. The sample was PBMCs. These receptors all stem from a man between 60 and 75 years old with colorectal cancer.

This rearrangement joins TRBV7-2 to TRBJ1-1; D possibly corresponds to TRBD1 (6 bases). Germline CDR1 SGHTA, CDR2 FQGNSA. The germline V and J ends were trimmed by 4 bases and 1 base, with 13 bases remaining between them. The CDR3 length is 15 residues. The CDR3 loop reads CASSWGEGGNTEAFF. DNA of the CDR3: TGTGCCAGCAGCTGGGGGGAAGGGGGGAACACTGAAGCTTTCTTT.

The chain has TRBV2 and TRBJ2-2; no clear D. The CDR3 is 16 amino acids. CDR1 and CDR2 (germline): SNHLY, FYNNEI. V dropped 3 bases and J dropped 0 bases, with 11 bases sitting between them. The CDR3 bases are TGTGCCAGCAGTGAGGTGGTTACTTCGAACACCGGGGAGCTGTTTTTT. It is translated as CASSEVVTSNTGELFF.

The chain recombines TRBV5-4 with TRBJ2-2, with D perhaps given as TRBD1 or TRBD2 (6 bases each). CDR3 length equals 16 residues. V dropped 0 bases and J dropped 6 bases, with 15 bases sitting between them. Germline assignment: CDR1 SGHNT and CDR2 YYREEE (reference sequence). The CDR3 reads CASSLAPPGEAGELFF. The CDR3 nucleotides read TGTGCCAGCAGCTTGGCCCCCCCAGGGGAGGCCGGGGAGCTGTTTTTT.

The CDR3 loop reads CASSLAGGIYNEQFF. As DNA, the CDR3 is TGCGCCAGCAGTCTAGCGGGGGGAATCTACAATGAGCAGTTCTTC. The chain joins TRBV10-2 to TRBJ2-1; TRBD2 agrees at 11 bases. J was trimmed by 3 bases and V by 5 bases; bases with no gene match: 3. The germline V gene has CDR1 WSHSY and CDR2 SAAADI. The CDR3 sequence is 15 residues long.

The genes are TRBV4-3 and TRBJ2-3; TRBD2 matches 10 bases. V gave up 3 bases and J gave up 2 bases; unmatched junction bases: 5. There are 16 residues in the CDR3. Germline V gene lookup returns CDR1 LGHNA and CDR2 YSLEER. The CDR3 nucleotides read TGCGCCAGCAGCCATACCACTAGCGGGACCACAGATACGCAGTATTTT. Amino acid sequence: CASSHTTSGTTDTQYF.

This chain joins TRBV24-1 and TRBJ2-7; the D gene is possibly TRBD2 (5 bases). Germline assignment: CDR1 KGHDR and CDR2 SFDVKD. The CDR3 length is 15 residues. The V gene lost 3 bases and the J gene lost 2 bases, with 13 bases spanning the gap. CDR3 in amino acids: CATSDGSDQAYEQYF. The DNA of the CDR3 is TGTGCCACCAGTGATGGGAGTGACCAAGCCTACGAGCAGTACTTC.

This chain uses TRBV5-1 with TRBJ1-1; no reliable D call. The CDR3 sequence is 14 residues long. The germline V and J ends were trimmed by 1 base and 1 base, with 8 bases remaining between them. From germline, CDR1 is SGHRS and CDR2 YFSETQ. DNA of the CDR3: TGCGCCAGCAGCTTGAGGCGCGAGAACACTGAAGCTTTCTTT. Residues: CASSLRRENTEAFF.

The chain carries TRBV6-5 and TRBJ2-3; D might be TRBD2 (7 bases). V lost 5 bases to trimming and J lost 8 bases, with 8 bases between them. The CDR3 is 11 amino acids. Germline values: CDR1 MNHEY, CDR2 SVGAGI. The CDR3 DNA follows: TGTGCCAGCAGTAGGGGGGGTACGCAGTATTTT. This sequence encodes CASSRGGTQYF.

The genes are TRBV5-6 and TRBJ1-2; the match to TRBD1 covers 7 bases. The V segment lost 4 bases and the J segment 8 bases; nucleotides outside the gene matches: 11. The CDR3 is made up of 14 amino acids. CDR1 and CDR2 from the germline V gene are SGHDT and YYEEEE. CDR3 protein: CASSTPPTGTGYTF. The CDR3 DNA sequence: TGTGCCAGCAGCACACCCCCGACAGGGACCGGCTACACCTTC.

Concerning this clone itself: The same CDR3 arises from other DNA sequences in this sample as well. The gene calls are TRBV7-2 and TRBJ2-3; 8 positions agree with TRBD1. V trimming: 1 base; J trimming: 4 bases; junction bases outside the gene matches: 1. Germline CDR1 and CDR2: SGHTA and FQGNSA. This CDR3 has 14 residues. CDR3 bases: TGTGCCAGCAGCTTAGACAGGGGGGCAGATACGCAGTATTTT. It yields the protein CASSLDRGADTQYF.

The chain has TRBV10-1 and TRBJ1-2, with a tentative D call TRBD1 (6 bases). The CDR3 is 12 residues long. Trimming pared 7 bases from V and 6 bases from J, leaving 12 bases between. Looked up from germline, CDR1 is WNHNN and CDR2 is SYGVQD (reference sequence). The CDR3 region has the DNA TGCGCCAGCATAAGGGGGAGAAATGGCTACACCTTC. It translates to CASIRGRNGYTF.

The V and J genes are TRBV29-1 and TRBJ2-5; TRBD2 matches at 11 bases. Looked up from germline, CDR1 is SQVTM and CDR2 is ANQGSEA. V lost 7 bases to trimming and J lost 2 bases; unmatched junction nucleotides: 3. This CDR3 contains 13 residues. DNA of the CDR3: TGCAGCGAGGCTAGCGGGGGGCAAGAGACCCAGTACTTC. This encodes CSEASGGQETQYF.

V gene TRBV6-1 combines with J gene TRBJ1-1; D ambiguous. The V gene's germline CDR1 is MNHNS and CDR2 SASEGT. The CDR3 covers 12 residues. The V end was cut by 3 bases, the J end by 1 base, with 3 bases between. The CDR3: CASSDRNTEAFF. For the CDR3, the DNA is TGTGCCAGCAGTGACAGGAACACTGAAGCTTTCTTT.

The J gene is TRBJ1-5, the V gene TRBV19; no firm D call. Germline CDR1 reads LNHDA; CDR2 reads SQIVND (reference sequence). Trimming took off 0 bases at V and 0 bases at J, with 9 bases between the two ends. This CDR3 contains 16 residues. The CDR3 spells CASSIESSHSNQPQHF. CDR3 DNA sequence: TGTGCCAGTAGTATAGAATCCAGTCATAGCAATCAGCCCCAGCATTTT.

This rearrangement joins TRBV19 to TRBJ1-5; TRBD1 matches at 9 bases. CDR1 and CDR2 (germline): LNHDA, SQIVND (reference sequence). The CDR3 contains 14 residues. V dropped 6 bases and J dropped 15; count of bases not matched to a gene: 15. The CDR3 sequence is CASSSPRTGGERHF. In DNA, the CDR3 is TGTGCCAGTAGCAGCCCTCGCACAGGGGGCGAGAGGCATTTT.

The J gene is TRBJ2-3, the V gene TRBV2; TRBD1 matches 9 bases. With 7 bases clipped from V and 5 bases from J, the junction kept 4 bases outside the gene matches. CDR3 length: 13 amino acids. In germline, CDR1 is SNHLY, CDR2 FYNNEI. This CDR3 reads CASNGQGRDTQYF. As DNA, the CDR3 is TGTGCCAGCAACGGACAGGGGCGAGATACGCAGTATTTT.

In DNA, the CDR3 is TGTGCCAGCAGTACCGTTCCGGGACGGGGAGAGACCCAGTACTTC. This encodes CASSTVPGRGETQYF. The rearrangement links TRBV27 to TRBJ2-5; either TRBD1 or TRBD2 may supply D (5 bases each). The germline V and J ends were trimmed by 5 bases and 4 bases, with 17 bases remaining between them. This CDR3 is 15 amino acids long. Looked up from germline, CDR1 is MNHEY and CDR2 is SMNVEV (reference sequence).

The chain uses TRBV5-6 and TRBJ2-7, with 8 nucleotides matching TRBD1. J gave up 0 bases and V 0 bases, and 5 bases lay outside the gene matches. Germline CDR1 and CDR2: SGHDT and YYEEEE. The CDR3 is 16 amino acids. The CDR3 bases are TGTGCCAGCAGCTTGGGACAGGGGCCTCTCTCCTACGAGCAGTACTTC. Translation gives CASSLGQGPLSYEQYF.

The chain joins TRBV10-3 to TRBJ2-7, with 13 bases identical to TRBD2. The CDR3 covers 14 residues. Per the germline V gene, CDR1 is ENHRY and CDR2 is SYGVKD. J gave up 5 bases and V 11 bases, and 9 bases lay outside the gene matches. The CDR3, as DNA: TGTGCCTCCGGGACTAGCGGGGCCCTAGACGAGCAGTACTTC. Amino acids: CASGTSGALDEQYF.

On this clone: The junction differs from germline at one of its ends, possibly a read error. CDR3 sequence (DNA): TGTGCCAGCACCTTAGACAGGGCCGGGAATCAGCCCCAGCATTTT. Protein: CASTLDRAGNQPQHF. The V gene is TRBV11-2, the J gene TRBJ1-5; TRBD1 aligns across 7 bases. This CDR3 comprises 15 residues. The germline gives CDR1 SGHAT, CDR2 FQNNGV.

The chain recombines TRBV4-2 with TRBJ1-2; D is unresolved. The germline V and J ends were trimmed by 1 base and 5 bases, with 11 bases remaining between them. The germline CDR1 and CDR2 sequences are LGHNA and YNFKEQ. The CDR3 has 14 residues. The CDR3 here is CASSQGRGDYGYTF. CDR3 DNA sequence: TGTGCCAGCAGCCAAGGGCGCGGGGATTATGGCTACACCTTC.

The V and J genes are TRBV7-9 and TRBJ2-5; D call uncertain. The V gene's germline CDR1 is SEHNR and CDR2 FQNEAQ (reference sequence). CDR3 length equals 13 residues. V lost 2 bases and J lost 4, with 8 bases in between. CDR3 DNA: TGTGCCAGCAGCTTAAAATACACAGAGACCCAGTACTTC. As protein: CASSLKYTETQYF.

The V and J genes are TRBV20-1 and TRBJ2-3; TRBD1 is a possible D gene (5 bases). Trimming pared 3 bases from V and 7 bases from J, leaving 20 bases between. The CDR3 sequence is 15 residues long. Germline loops: CDR1 DFQATT, CDR2 SNEGSKA (reference sequence). CDR3 in amino acids: CSASPRQRHGYTQYF. As DNA, the CDR3 is TGCAGTGCTAGTCCACGACAGAGGCATGGTTATACGCAGTATTTT.

The V call is TRBV12-3 or TRBV12-4, the J call TRBJ1-2; D possibly corresponds to TRBD1 (6 bases). The V end was cut by 5 bases, the J end by 2 bases, with 9 bases between. This CDR3 comprises 13 residues. The CDR3 coding sequence is TGTGCCAGCAGTCGTACAGGGAACTATGGCTACACCTTC. This gives the protein CASSRTGNYGYTF.

The V and J genes are TRBV4-1 and TRBJ1-2; unclear D gene. V shed 1 base and J shed 1 base, with 7 bases lying between them. CDR1 and CDR2 from the germline V gene are MGHRA and YSYEKL. The CDR3 covers 14 residues. CDR3 loop: CASSQALVNYGYTF. The CDR3, as DNA: TGCGCCAGCAGCCAAGCGCTAGTTAACTATGGCTACACCTTC.

The chain carries TRBV5-4 and TRBJ2-7, with 9 bases identical to TRBD1. The CDR3 sequence is 16 residues long. Unmatched junction bases numbered 8, after V lost 4 bases and J lost 0 bases. CDR1 is SGHNT and CDR2 is YYREEE in the germline V gene (reference sequence). The CDR3 DNA follows: TGTGCCAGCAGCGGGGGGACAGGGTGGAGCTCCTACGAGCAGTACTTC. Protein: CASSGGTGWSSYEQYF.

The rearrangement uses TRBV6-2 or TRBV6-3 and TRBJ2-2; TRBD1 or TRBD2 may be the D gene (6 bases each). Germline V gene lookup returns CDR1 MNHEY and CDR2 SVGEGT. V lost 5 bases, J lost 0 bases, and 10 bases lay in between. This CDR3 contains 15 residues. The CDR3 here is CASSAGHANTGELFF. CDR3 nucleotide sequence: TGTGCCAGCAGTGCGGGACACGCGAACACCGGGGAGCTGTTTTTT.

This chain uses TRBV4-2 with TRBJ2-7; 9 nucleotides line up with TRBD1. With 4 bases clipped from V and 2 bases from J, the junction kept 9 bases outside the gene matches. Germline values: CDR1 LGHNA, CDR2 YNFKEQ. The CDR3 loop spans 16 amino acids. CDR3 loop: CASSRRGQGDTYEQYF. In DNA form, the CDR3 reads TGTGCCAGCAGCCGGAGGGGACAGGGAGACACCTACGAGCAGTACTTC.

The chain joins TRBV12-3 or TRBV12-4 to TRBJ2-7; no clear D. The CDR3 has 13 amino acids. V lost 3 bases and J 6 bases, leaving 12 bases between the germline ends. CDR3 region: CASSLGSVSEQYF. The CDR3 DNA reads TGTGCCAGCAGTTTGGGGTCGGTAAGCGAGCAGTACTTC.

In this sample, this clone turned up once. The V call is TRBV18, the J call TRBJ1-1; no definite D call. Trimming took 1 base from V and 5 from J, leaving 14 bases between them. The CDR3 runs 15 residues. Germline V gives CDR1 KGHSH, CDR2 LQKENI. The CDR3 sequence: CASSPLDTRQTEAFF. CDR3 DNA sequence: TGTGCCAGCTCACCACTAGACACCAGGCAGACTGAAGCTTTCTTT.